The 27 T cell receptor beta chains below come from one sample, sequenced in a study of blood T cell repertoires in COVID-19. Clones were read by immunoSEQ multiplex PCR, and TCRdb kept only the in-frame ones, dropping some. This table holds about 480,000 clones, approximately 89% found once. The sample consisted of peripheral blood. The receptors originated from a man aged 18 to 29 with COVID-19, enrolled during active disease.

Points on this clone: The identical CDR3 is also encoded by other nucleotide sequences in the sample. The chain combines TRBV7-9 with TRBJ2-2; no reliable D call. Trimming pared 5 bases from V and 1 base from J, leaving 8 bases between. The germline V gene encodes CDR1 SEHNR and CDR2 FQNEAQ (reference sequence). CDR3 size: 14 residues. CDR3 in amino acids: CASSPTENTGELFF. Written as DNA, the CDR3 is TGTGCCAGCAGCCCCACAGAGAACACCGGGGAGCTGTTTTTT.

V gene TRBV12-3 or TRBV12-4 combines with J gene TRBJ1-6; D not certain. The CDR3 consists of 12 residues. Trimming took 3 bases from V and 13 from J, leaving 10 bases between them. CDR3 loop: CASSFRSRPLHF. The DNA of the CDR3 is TGTGCCAGCAGTTTTAGATCCAGGCCCCTCCACTTT.

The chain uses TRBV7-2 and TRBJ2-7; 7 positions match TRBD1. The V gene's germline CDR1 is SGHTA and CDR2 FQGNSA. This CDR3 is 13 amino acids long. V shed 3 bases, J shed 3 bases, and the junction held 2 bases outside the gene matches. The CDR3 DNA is TGTGCCAGCAGCTTTGACAGGGTCTACGAGCAGTACTTC. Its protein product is CASSFDRVYEQYF.

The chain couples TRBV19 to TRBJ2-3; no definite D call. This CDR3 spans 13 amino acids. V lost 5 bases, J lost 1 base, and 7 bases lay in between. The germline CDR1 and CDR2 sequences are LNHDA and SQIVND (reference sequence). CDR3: CASSQSRTDTQYF. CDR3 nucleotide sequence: TGTGCCAGTAGTCAGTCACGCACAGATACGCAGTATTTT.

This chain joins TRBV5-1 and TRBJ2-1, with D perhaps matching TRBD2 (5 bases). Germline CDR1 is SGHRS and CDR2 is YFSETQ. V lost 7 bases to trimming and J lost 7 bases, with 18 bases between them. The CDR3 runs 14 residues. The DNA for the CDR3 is TGCGCCAGCTACTTGACGAGTGGGAGTAATGAGCAGTTCTTC. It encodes CASYLTSGSNEQFF. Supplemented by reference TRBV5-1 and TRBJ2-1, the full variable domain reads KAGVTQTPRYLIKTRGQQVTLSCSPISGHRSVSWYQQTPGQGLQFLFEYFSETQRNKGNFPGRFSGRQFSNSRSEMNVSTLELGDSALYLCASYLTSGSNEQFFGPGTRLTVL.

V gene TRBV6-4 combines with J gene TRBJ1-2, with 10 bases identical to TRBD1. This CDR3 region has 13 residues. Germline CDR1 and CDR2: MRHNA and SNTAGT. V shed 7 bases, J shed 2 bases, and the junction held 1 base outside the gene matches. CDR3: CASKGQGNYGYTF. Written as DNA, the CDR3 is TGTGCCAGCAAGGGACAGGGGAACTATGGCTACACCTTC.

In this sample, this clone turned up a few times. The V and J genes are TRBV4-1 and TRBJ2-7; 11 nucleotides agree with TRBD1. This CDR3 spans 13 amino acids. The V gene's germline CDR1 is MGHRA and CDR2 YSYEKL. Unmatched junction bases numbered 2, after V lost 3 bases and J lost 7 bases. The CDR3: CASSQDRGLEQYF. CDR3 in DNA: TGCGCCAGCAGCCAGGACAGGGGGCTTGAGCAGTACTTC.

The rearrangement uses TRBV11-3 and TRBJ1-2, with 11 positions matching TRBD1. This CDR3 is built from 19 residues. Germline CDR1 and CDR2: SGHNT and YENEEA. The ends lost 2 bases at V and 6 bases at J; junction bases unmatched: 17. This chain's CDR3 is CASSLTGTGGYRREDGYTF. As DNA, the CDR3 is TGTGCCAGCAGCTTAACCGGGACAGGGGGATATCGAAGAGAAGATGGCTACACCTTC.

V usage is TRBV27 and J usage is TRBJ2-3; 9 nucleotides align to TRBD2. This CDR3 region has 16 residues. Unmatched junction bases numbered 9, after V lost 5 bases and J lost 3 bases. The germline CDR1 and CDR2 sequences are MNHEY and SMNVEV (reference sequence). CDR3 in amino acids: CASSPPLAGITDTQYF. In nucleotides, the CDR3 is TGTGCCAGCAGTCCCCCCCTAGCGGGGATAACAGATACGCAGTATTTT.

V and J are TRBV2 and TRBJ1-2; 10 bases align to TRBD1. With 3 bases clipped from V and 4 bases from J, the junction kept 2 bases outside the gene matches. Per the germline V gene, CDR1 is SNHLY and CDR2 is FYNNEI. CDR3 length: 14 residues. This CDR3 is CASSDRDRGYGYTF. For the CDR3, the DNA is TGTGCCAGCAGTGACCGGGACAGGGGCTATGGCTACACCTTC.

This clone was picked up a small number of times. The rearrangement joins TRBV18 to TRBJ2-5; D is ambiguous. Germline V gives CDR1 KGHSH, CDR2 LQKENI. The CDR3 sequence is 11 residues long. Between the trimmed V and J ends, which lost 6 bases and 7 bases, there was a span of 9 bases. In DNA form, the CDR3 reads TGTGCCAGCTCCACCGGCGGGACCCAGTACTTC. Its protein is CASSTGGTQYF.

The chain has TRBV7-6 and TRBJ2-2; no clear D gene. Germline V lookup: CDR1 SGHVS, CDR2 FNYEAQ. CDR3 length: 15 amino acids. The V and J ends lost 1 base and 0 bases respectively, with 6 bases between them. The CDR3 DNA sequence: TGTGCCAGCAGCTTAGTGAGAGCGAACACCGGGGAGCTGTTTTTT. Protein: CASSLVRANTGELFF. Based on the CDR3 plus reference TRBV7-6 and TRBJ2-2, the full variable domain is GAGVSQSPRYKVTKRGQDVALRCDPISGHVSLYWYRQALGQGPEFLTYFNYEAQQDKSGLPNDRFSAERPEGSISTLTIQRTEQRDSAMYRCASSLVRANTGELFFGEGSRLTVL.

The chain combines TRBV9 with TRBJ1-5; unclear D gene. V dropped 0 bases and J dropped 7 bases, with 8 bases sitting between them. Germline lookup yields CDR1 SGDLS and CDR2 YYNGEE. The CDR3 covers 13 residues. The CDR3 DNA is TGTGCCAGCAGCGTAGCCCCCGGGCAGCCCCAGCATTTT. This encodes CASSVAPGQPQHF. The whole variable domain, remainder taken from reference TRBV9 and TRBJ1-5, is DSGVTQTPKHLITATGQRVTLRCSPRSGDLSVYWYQQSLDQGLQFLIQYYNGEERAKGNILERFSAQQFPDLHSELNLSSLELGDSALYFCASSVAPGQPQHFGDGTRLSIL.

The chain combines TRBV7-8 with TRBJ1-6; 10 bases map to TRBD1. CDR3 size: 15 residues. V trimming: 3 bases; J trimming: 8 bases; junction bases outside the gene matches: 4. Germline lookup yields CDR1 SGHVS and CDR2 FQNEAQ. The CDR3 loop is CASSFSTGGYSPLHF. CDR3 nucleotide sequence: TGTGCCAGCAGCTTTTCGACAGGGGGCTATTCACCCCTCCACTTT.

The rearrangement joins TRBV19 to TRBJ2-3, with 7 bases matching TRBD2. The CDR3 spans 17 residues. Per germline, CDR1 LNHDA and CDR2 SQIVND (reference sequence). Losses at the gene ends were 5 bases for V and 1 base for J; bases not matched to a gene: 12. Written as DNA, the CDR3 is TGTGCCAGTAGTGCCTTCTCTGCGGGAGACGGCACAGATACGCAGTATTTT. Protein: CASSAFSAGDGTDTQYF. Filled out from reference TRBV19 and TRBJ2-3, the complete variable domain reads DGGITQSPKYLFRKEGQNVTLSCEQNLNHDAMYWYRQDPGQGLRLIYYSQIVNDFQKGDIAEGYSVSREKKESFPLTVTSAQKNPTAFYLCASSAFSAGDGTDTQYFGPGTRLTVL.

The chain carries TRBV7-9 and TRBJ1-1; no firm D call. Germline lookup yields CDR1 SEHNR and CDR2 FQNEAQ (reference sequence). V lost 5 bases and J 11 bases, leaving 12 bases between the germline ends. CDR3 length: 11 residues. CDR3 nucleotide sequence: TGTGCCAGCAGCCATTCCGGTTACGCTTTCTTT. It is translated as CASSHSGYAFF.

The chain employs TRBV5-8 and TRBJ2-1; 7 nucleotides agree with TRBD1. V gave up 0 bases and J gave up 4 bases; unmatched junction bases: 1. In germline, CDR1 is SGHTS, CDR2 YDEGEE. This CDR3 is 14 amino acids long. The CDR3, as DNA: TGTGCCAGCAGCTTGGGACAGGGTTACAATGAGCAGTTCTTC. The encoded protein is CASSLGQGYNEQFF.

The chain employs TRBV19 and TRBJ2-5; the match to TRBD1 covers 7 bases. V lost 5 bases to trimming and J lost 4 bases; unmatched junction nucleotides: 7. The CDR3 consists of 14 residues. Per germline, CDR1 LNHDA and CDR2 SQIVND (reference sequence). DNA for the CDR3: TGTGCCAGTAGTCCCGCAGGGGGAGTAGAGACCCAGTACTTC. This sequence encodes CASSPAGGVETQYF.

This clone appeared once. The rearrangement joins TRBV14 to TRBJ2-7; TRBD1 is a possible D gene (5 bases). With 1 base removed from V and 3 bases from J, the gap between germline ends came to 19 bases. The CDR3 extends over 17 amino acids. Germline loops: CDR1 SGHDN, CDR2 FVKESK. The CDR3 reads CASSQGFSRTRIYEQYF. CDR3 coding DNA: TGTGCCAGCAGCCAAGGGTTTAGCAGGACAAGGATCTACGAGCAGTACTTC.

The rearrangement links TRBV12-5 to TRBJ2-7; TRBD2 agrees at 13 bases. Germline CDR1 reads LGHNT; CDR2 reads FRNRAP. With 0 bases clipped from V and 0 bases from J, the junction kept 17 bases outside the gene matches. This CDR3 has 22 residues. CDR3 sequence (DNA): TGTGCTAGTGGTTTGGTTTTAGGCAGGTTTGGGACTAGCGGGGTCAGCTCCTACGAGCAGTACTTC. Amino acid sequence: CASGLVLGRFGTSGVSSYEQYF.

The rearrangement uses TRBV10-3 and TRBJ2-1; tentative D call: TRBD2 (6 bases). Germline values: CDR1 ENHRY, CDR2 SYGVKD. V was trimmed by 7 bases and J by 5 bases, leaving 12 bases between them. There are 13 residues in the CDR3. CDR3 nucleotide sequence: TGTGCCATCACCCCGACTAGTAACAATGAGCAGTTCTTC. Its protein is CAITPTSNNEQFF.

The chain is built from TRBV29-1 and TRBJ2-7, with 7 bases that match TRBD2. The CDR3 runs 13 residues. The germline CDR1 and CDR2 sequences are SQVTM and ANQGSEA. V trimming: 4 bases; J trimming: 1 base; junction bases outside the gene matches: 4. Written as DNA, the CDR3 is TGCAGCGTTGTGGGGGGGGAGTCCTACGAGCAGTACTTC. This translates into CSVVGGESYEQYF.

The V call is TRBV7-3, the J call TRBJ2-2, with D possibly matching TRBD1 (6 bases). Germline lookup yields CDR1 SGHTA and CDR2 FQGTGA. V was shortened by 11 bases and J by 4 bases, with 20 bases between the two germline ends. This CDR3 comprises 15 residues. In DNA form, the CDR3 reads TGTGCCCGCCCACCTTGGCCAGGGGCCACCGGGGAGCTGTTTTTT. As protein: CARPPWPGATGELFF.

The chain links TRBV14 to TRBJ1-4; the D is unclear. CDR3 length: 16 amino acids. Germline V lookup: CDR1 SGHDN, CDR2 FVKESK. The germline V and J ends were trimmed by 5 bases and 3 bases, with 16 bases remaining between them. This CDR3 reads CASSGIRGTANEKLFF. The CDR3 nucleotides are TGTGCCAGCAGCGGAATACGGGGTACGGCTAATGAAAAACTGTTTTTT.

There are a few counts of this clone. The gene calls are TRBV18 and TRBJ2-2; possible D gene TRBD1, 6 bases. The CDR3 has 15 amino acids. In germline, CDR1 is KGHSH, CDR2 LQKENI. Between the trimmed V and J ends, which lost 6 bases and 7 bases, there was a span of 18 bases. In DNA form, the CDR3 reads TGTGCCAGCTCCGAAGGGGCAGGGGACGGCGGGGAGCTGTTTTTT. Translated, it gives CASSEGAGDGGELFF.

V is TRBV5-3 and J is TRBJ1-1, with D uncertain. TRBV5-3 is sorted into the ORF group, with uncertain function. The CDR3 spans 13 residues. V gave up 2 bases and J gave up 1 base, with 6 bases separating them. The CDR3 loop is CARSLQTNTEAFF. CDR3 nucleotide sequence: TGTGCCAGAAGCTTACAGACGAACACTGAAGCTTTCTTT.

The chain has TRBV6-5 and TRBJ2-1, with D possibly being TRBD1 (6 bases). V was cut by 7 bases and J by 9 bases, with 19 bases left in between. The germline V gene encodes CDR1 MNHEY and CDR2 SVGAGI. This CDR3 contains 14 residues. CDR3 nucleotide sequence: TGTGCCAGCAAAGTTCGGATGGGGGCTTTTGAGCAGTTCTTC. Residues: CASKVRMGAFEQFF.